The source of this TCR beta chain is a study of early T cells in non-severe SARS-CoV-2 infection. Study-wide context: Unsorted whole blood bulk RNA was sequenced, with unpaired chains. Study results and limitations: Missing private and CD4 specificities, VDJdb matching favored anti-spike CD8 responses.

With respect to this clonotype: The antigen remains undetermined.

Unique molecular identifiers (one per individual cDNA molecule) were attached. TCRdb processed the 5' RACE reads anew with MiXCR; each CDR3 protein has one entry. The sample yields 20,000 to 25,000 distinct CDR3 sequences, under 4.5% seen once. The sequence derives from an adult who was a healthcare worker with PCR-confirmed SARS-CoV-2 infection or an uninfected control (not recorded which). Sequenced input: whole blood.

CDR3 sequence (DNA): TGCAGCGTCGAATTCGAGACGAATTCCTACGAGCAGTACTTC. Its translation is CSVEFETNSYEQYF. This sequence joins TRBV29-1 and TRBJ2-7; D gene unclear. Germline V gene data show CDR1 as SQVTM and CDR2 as ANQGSEA. V shed 6 bases and J shed 1 base, with 16 bases lying between them. CDR3 length equals 14 residues.